This TCR beta chain was recovered during a study of CD8+CD57+ T cells in acquired aplastic anemia. Study information: DNA from sorted CD4+ and CD8+ cells averaged around 3 ug. Researchers reported that healthy donors averaged approximately 10 million reads for CD4+ cells. Study-wide results and limits: Patients and controls had in common fewer than 30 CD8+ CDR3 sequences. Statistical testing detected no significant gap in CD8+ Simpson's diversity between patients and controls.

Many counts were recorded for this clonotype. Its specificity is unknown. Using genomic DNA as the template, TCR beta VDJ and CDR3 profiling was carried out. TCRdb ran MiXCR on the reads and lists one entry per CDR3 protein. This table has about 190,000 distinct CDR3 sequences, 50% to 55% appearing once. Trimming removed 3 bases from V and 6 bases from J; junction bases left unmatched: 12. The CDR3 is 16 residues long. From germline, CDR1 is DFQATT and CDR2 SNEGSKA (reference sequence). V usage is TRBV20-1 and J usage is TRBJ1-2; the match to TRBD1 covers 11 bases. The source is a human donor in good health, serving as a control. The sequencing sample was made of sorted CD4+, CD8+, or CD8+CD57+ T cells (not recorded which) from PBMCs. CDR3 sequence reads: CSASSPGQGGRDGYTF. The CDR3 DNA is TGCAGTGCTAGCTCCCCGGGACAGGGGGGAAGGGATGGCTACACCTTC.